The clone carrying this TCR beta chain has just a few counts. This specimen belongs to a study of blood T cell repertoires in COVID-19. The method was immunoSEQ multiplex PCR; TCRdb's version includes in-frame clones alone and lacks a portion of them. The sample shows approximately 220,000 clones, 85% to 90% of them seen only once. V was shortened by 2 bases and J by 3 bases, with 17 bases between the two germline ends. CDR1 and CDR2 from the germline V gene are SGHRS and YFSETQ. The length of the CDR3 is 16 residues. The sequenced material came from peripheral blood. The V call is TRBV5-1, the J call TRBJ2-5; possibly TRBD2 for D (6 bases). This clonotype originated in a woman in her 50s with acute or convalescent COVID-19. The CDR3 is CASSFSGRGREETQYF. For the CDR3, the DNA is TGCGCCAGCAGCTTCTCCGGCCGGGGGAGAGAAGAGACCCAGTACTTC.